The clone carrying this TCR beta chain was counted between two and nine times. The antigen remains unidentified. The data belong to a study of identical twins. A universal primer site was created by template switching, with the cDNA bearing unique molecular identifiers. TCRdb re-derived calls from the 5' RACE reads in MiXCR, one entry per CDR3 protein. The table has 1.5 million to 2 million distinct CDR3 sequences, about 32% seen once; the top ten hold about 0.3%. The ends lost 1 base at V and 6 bases at J; junction bases unmatched: 15. Germline V lookup: CDR1 SEHNR, CDR2 FQNEAQ (reference sequence). The CDR3 has 18 residues. Whole-study results and caveats: Zero-insertion analyses were open to partial confounding by invariant MAIT and iNKT cells. Researchers reported weaker excess twin sharing in beta out-of-frame sequences. The analysis was cross-sectional rather than longitudinal within donors.

The sample consisted of cord blood. The clonotype comes from a newborn girl in good health. The chain carries TRBV7-9 and TRBJ2-3, with 8 bases lining up with TRBD1. CDR3 DNA: TGTGCCAGCAGCTTAGGATATCCGGGACAGGCCAAGGGGGATACGCAGTATTTT. Encoded protein: CASSLGYPGQAKGDTQYF. Supplemented by reference TRBV7-9 and TRBJ2-3, the full variable domain reads DTGVSQNPRHKITKRGQNVTFRCDPISEHNRLYWYRQTLGQGPEFLTYFQNEAQLEKSRLLSDRFSAERPKGSFSTLEIQRTEQGDSAMYLCASSLGYPGQAKGDTQYFGPGTRLTVL.